Following are 29 T cell receptor beta chains from one sample sequenced in a study of cytomegalovirus exposure and HLA in healthy donors. Vbeta (60) and Jbeta (13) primers were used in the PCR. Data came from immunoSEQ multiplex PCR; TCRdb stores just in-frame clones and leaves some out. Here the sample spans 130,000 or so clones, 75% to 90% being singletons. The sample consisted of PBMCs. The receptors here all came from a woman aged 25 to 45 in good health and CMV-seropositive.

CDR3 in DNA: TGTGCCAGCAGTATTTCTTTCTATGGCTACACCTTC. Its protein is CASSISFYGYTF. V and J are TRBV28 and TRBJ1-2; no definite D call. Trimming cost V 5 bases and J 4 bases, with 8 bases left between them. Per germline, CDR1 MDHEN and CDR2 SYDVKM. This CDR3 has 12 amino acids.

The chain recombines TRBV2 with TRBJ1-5; 9 nucleotides agree with TRBD1. From germline, CDR1 is SNHLY and CDR2 FYNNEI. The CDR3 runs to 13 residues. V lost 7 bases to trimming and J lost 7 bases; unmatched junction nucleotides: 5. The CDR3 DNA sequence: TGTGCCAGCACACAGGGGGCGGGACAGCCCCAGCATTTT. This encodes CASTQGAGQPQHF. Drawing the rest from reference TRBV2 and TRBJ1-5, the complete variable domain is EPEVTQTPSHQVTQMGQEVILRCVPISNHLYFYWYRQILGQKVEFLVSFYNNEISEKSEIFDDQFSVERPDGSNFTLKIRSTKLEDSAMYFCASTQGAGQPQHFGDGTRLSIL.

The gene calls are TRBV27 and TRBJ1-2; D is uncertain. Germline V gene data show CDR1 as MNHEY and CDR2 as SMNVEV (reference sequence). The CDR3 covers 13 residues. V lost 6 bases and J 0 bases, leaving 8 bases between the germline ends. CDR3 in amino acids: CASRAGANYGYTF. In DNA, the CDR3 is TGTGCCAGCAGGGCGGGAGCTAACTATGGCTACACCTTC.

The V and J genes are TRBV19 and TRBJ1-5; no definite D call. Per germline, CDR1 LNHDA and CDR2 SQIVND (reference sequence). The V gene lost 3 bases and the J gene lost 5 bases, with 8 bases spanning the gap. There are 13 residues in the CDR3. The DNA of the CDR3 is TGTGCCAGTAGTATGACACACTATCAGCCCCAGCATTTT. This codes for CASSMTHYQPQHF.

The rearrangement uses TRBV7-3 and TRBJ2-1; D may be TRBD1 (5 bases). The CDR3 is made up of 15 amino acids. V was shortened by 5 bases and J by 7 bases, with 18 bases between the two germline ends. Per germline, CDR1 SGHTA and CDR2 FQGTGA. The CDR3 loop is CASSPTHRIENEQFF. DNA for the CDR3: TGTGCCAGCAGCCCGACCCACAGGATTGAGAATGAGCAGTTCTTC.

The chain combines TRBV7-9 with TRBJ2-3, with 8 bases that match TRBD2. This CDR3 contains 18 residues. With 1 base clipped from V and 6 bases from J, the junction kept 15 bases outside the gene matches. Germline CDR1 SEHNR, CDR2 FQNEAQ (reference sequence). The CDR3, as DNA: TGTGCCAGCAGCTTAGTTGCGGCTAGCGGGCTCCCATCGGATACGCAGTATTTT. Protein: CASSLVAASGLPSDTQYF.

CDR3 sequence: CASSVASGQNTEAFF. The DNA of the CDR3 is TGTGCCAGCAGCGTAGCTTCGGGACAGAACACTGAAGCTTTCTTT. This chain connects TRBV9 to TRBJ1-1; a weak D match, TRBD1 (6 bases). Germline values: CDR1 SGDLS, CDR2 YYNGEE. The CDR3 totals 15 residues. V lost 0 bases and J lost 1, with 10 bases in between.

The rearrangement uses TRBV6-1 and TRBJ2-1; D perhaps matches TRBD2 (6 bases). V was clipped by 4 bases and J by 7 bases, with 14 bases between them. CDR3 length: 14 residues. In germline, CDR1 is MNHNS, CDR2 SASEGT. The CDR3 DNA follows: TGTGCCAGCAGTGCCCGGGCCGGGAGAAATGAGCAGTTCTTC. Translated: CASSARAGRNEQFF.

The V gene is TRBV7-9, the J gene TRBJ2-5; no clear D gene. Trimming shortened V by 3 bases and J by 0 bases, and 20 bases separated the two germline ends. Germline lookup yields CDR1 SEHNR and CDR2 FQNEAQ (reference sequence). This CDR3 contains 18 residues. CDR3 nucleotide sequence: TGTGCCAGCAGCTTCGGCCGCCTCGAACTACTGTACCAAGAGACCCAGTACTTC. Amino acids: CASSFGRLELLYQETQYF.

V is TRBV2 and J is TRBJ2-5; D uncertain. The germline CDR1 and CDR2 sequences are SNHLY and FYNNEI. CDR3 length: 13 residues. Trimming stripped 3 bases from V and 2 bases from J, with 7 bases between. The CDR3 sequence is CASSERQQETQYF. The CDR3 DNA reads TGTGCCAGCAGTGAGAGGCAGCAAGAGACCCAGTACTTC.

J is TRBJ1-4 and V is TRBV6-5; the match to TRBD1 covers 7 bases. The CDR3 length is 14 residues. Germline values: CDR1 MNHEY, CDR2 SVGAGI. V lost 6 bases to trimming and J lost 8 bases; unmatched junction nucleotides: 9. The CDR3 loop is CASRPDREREKLFF. Here the CDR3 DNA reads TGTGCCAGCAGACCCGACAGGGAAAGGGAAAAACTGTTTTTT.

With regard to this clone: A read error may account for a junction end that differs from germline. The chain uses TRBV7-9 and TRBJ2-5; perhaps TRBD2 as D (5 bases). This CDR3 is 12 amino acids long. The germline gives CDR1 SEHNR, CDR2 FQNEAQ (reference sequence). This chain's CDR3 is CSSSSGLGSQYF. The CDR3 nucleotides are TGTTCCAGCAGCTCAGGACTGGGTAGCCAGTACTTC.

This clone was detected a few times. The V and J genes are TRBV18 and TRBJ1-1; D possibly corresponds to TRBD1 (5 bases). The germline V gene has CDR1 KGHSH and CDR2 LQKENI. The CDR3 loop spans 13 amino acids. Trimming took off 3 bases at V and 8 bases at J, with 13 bases between the two ends. The CDR3 loop reads CASSPYVGPEAFF. CDR3 nucleotide sequence: TGTGCCAGCTCACCGTATGTGGGGCCAGAAGCTTTCTTT.

This clone showed up just a few times. Here the CDR3 reads CASRFPQGEGEQYF. The CDR3 bases are TGTGCCAGCAGGTTTCCACAGGGAGAGGGTGAGCAGTACTTC. The chain combines TRBV6-6 with TRBJ2-7, with D tentatively TRBD1 (6 bases). V was clipped by 6 bases and J by 7 bases, with 19 bases between them. The CDR3 covers 14 residues. The germline CDR1 and CDR2 sequences are MNHNY and SVGAGI (reference sequence).

The chain has TRBV9 and TRBJ1-5, with 8 bases fitting TRBD1. The J segment lost 6 bases and the V segment lost 3 bases, leaving 5 bases of the junction unmatched. The CDR3 is 14 amino acids. In germline, CDR1 is SGDLS, CDR2 YYNGEE. CDR3 sequence (DNA): TGTGCCAGCAGCGGGGGGCAGGGGGCTCAGCCCCAGCATTTT. Protein sequence: CASSGGQGAQPQHF.

The V gene is TRBV5-4, the J gene TRBJ2-3, with 7 bases lining up with TRBD1. Germline CDR1 SGHNT, CDR2 YYREEE (reference sequence). The CDR3 has 14 amino acids. After removal of 3 bases from V and 2 bases from J, the junction contained 3 bases not matched to a gene. The CDR3 nucleotides read TGTGCCAGCAGCTCGGGACAGATCACAGATACGCAGTATTTT. Translation gives CASSSGQITDTQYF.

The chain carries TRBV19 and TRBJ1-2; 7 nucleotides align to TRBD1. This CDR3 is 14 amino acids long. CDR1 LNHDA and CDR2 SQIVND come from the germline V gene (reference sequence). V gave up 5 bases and J gave up 8 bases; unmatched junction bases: 11. The CDR3 sequence is CASSFLGTESGYTF. The CDR3 DNA reads TGTGCCAGTAGTTTCCTAGGGACAGAGAGCGGCTACACCTTC. Full variable domain (outside the CDR3, taken from reference TRBV19 and TRBJ1-2): DGGITQSPKYLFRKEGQNVTLSCEQNLNHDAMYWYRQDPGQGLRLIYYSQIVNDFQKGDIAEGYSVSREKKESFPLTVTSAQKNPTAFYLCASSFLGTESGYTFGSGTRLTVV.

The chain carries TRBV28 and TRBJ1-2; D ambiguous. Trimming pared 3 bases from V and 6 bases from J, leaving 11 bases between. CDR1 and CDR2 from the germline V gene are MDHEN and SYDVKM. This CDR3 contains 13 residues. Here the CDR3 DNA reads TGTGCCAGCAGTTTTCCAGACGGGGATGGCTACACCTTC. Its translation is CASSFPDGDGYTF.

This clone has more than one count but fewer than ten. The V call is TRBV1, the J call TRBJ1-2; the D segment call TRBD1 is taken from the table without a DNA check. TRBV1 is a known pseudogene. CDR3 length: 14 amino acids. The CDR3 region has the DNA TGCACCAGCAGCCAAGAAGGGGTTTCCTATGGCTACACCTTC. It specifies CTSSQEGVSYGYTF.

V gene TRBV27 combines with J gene TRBJ2-1, with 13 nucleotides matching TRBD2. CDR1 is MNHEY, CDR2 SMNVEV, per germline (reference sequence). Trimming at V came to 6 bases and at J to 8 bases, leaving 4 bases not matched to a gene. This CDR3 is built from 14 residues. CDR3 in amino acids: CASRLAGGPDEQFF. DNA for the CDR3: TGTGCCAGCAGACTAGCGGGAGGGCCGGATGAGCAGTTCTTC.

This chain uses TRBV2 with TRBJ1-1; 7 nucleotides line up with TRBD1. J gave up 4 bases and V 5 bases, and 7 bases lay outside the gene matches. The germline V gene encodes CDR1 SNHLY and CDR2 FYNNEI. The CDR3 is made up of 14 amino acids. For the CDR3, the DNA is TGTGCCAGCAGTCCAAGTCCAGGGGGCACTGAAGCTTTCTTT. Encoded protein: CASSPSPGGTEAFF. The whole variable domain, filled in from reference TRBV2 and TRBJ1-1, reads EPEVTQTPSHQVTQMGQEVILRCVPISNHLYFYWYRQILGQKVEFLVSFYNNEISEKSEIFDDQFSVERPDGSNFTLKIRSTKLEDSAMYFCASSPSPGGTEAFFGQGTRLTVV.

The rearrangement uses TRBV13 and TRBJ1-1; a weak D match, TRBD1 (5 bases). This CDR3 region has 16 residues. V lost 6 bases, J lost 0 bases, and 17 bases lay in between. From germline, CDR1 is PRHDT and CDR2 FYEKMQ (reference sequence). CDR3 residues: CASSFPPGGVNTEAFF. CDR3 coding DNA: TGTGCCAGCAGTTTTCCCCCGGGGGGGGTGAACACTGAAGCTTTCTTT.

V gene TRBV27 combines with J gene TRBJ2-5, with a possible D match to TRBD2 (6 bases). Germline V gene lookup returns CDR1 MNHEY and CDR2 SMNVEV (reference sequence). Trimming took 6 bases from V and 4 from J, leaving 15 bases between them. The CDR3 length is 14 residues. The CDR3 region is CASSHATRIETQYF. Here the CDR3 DNA reads TGTGCCAGCAGCCACGCGACTAGAATAGAGACCCAGTACTTC.

V usage is TRBV28 and J usage is TRBJ1-4; 10 nucleotides agree with TRBD1. Looked up from germline, CDR1 is MDHEN and CDR2 is SYDVKM. The CDR3 has 15 amino acids. Losses at the gene ends were 5 bases for V and 6 bases for J; bases not matched to a gene: 6. Here the CDR3 DNA reads TGTGCCAGCAGTCCTCAGACAGGGGGCGATGAAAAACTGTTTTTT. Amino acids: CASSPQTGGDEKLFF.

The J gene is TRBJ1-1, the V gene TRBV30; perhaps TRBD1 as D (5 bases). V was pared by 2 bases and J by 0 bases, with 7 bases between. CDR3 length equals 13 residues. The germline CDR1 and CDR2 sequences are GTSNPN and SVGIG (reference sequence). CDR3 coding DNA: TGTGCCTGGAGTCGGGGGGTGAACACTGAAGCTTTCTTT. Residues: CAWSRGVNTEAFF.

The rearrangement links TRBV5-1 to TRBJ2-5; 8 nucleotides line up with TRBD1. The CDR3 runs 14 residues. V lost 5 bases, J lost 1 base, and 4 bases stayed unmatched. Germline CDR1 SGHRS, CDR2 YFSETQ. CDR3 in DNA: TGCGCCAGCAGTTTCGGACAGGGCCAAGAGACCCAGTACTTC. Residues: CASSFGQGQETQYF.

The chain has TRBV2 and TRBJ1-1, with a weak D call TRBD1 (5 bases). The CDR3 has 13 amino acids. Germline values: CDR1 SNHLY, CDR2 FYNNEI. The V end was cut by 3 bases, the J end by 3 bases, with 8 bases between. CDR3 in amino acids: CASSEGGYTEAFF. The CDR3 DNA is TGTGCCAGCAGTGAGGGGGGTTACACTGAAGCTTTCTTT.

The chain links TRBV5-4 to TRBJ2-7; D possibly corresponds to TRBD2 (5 bases). Germline CDR1 and CDR2: SGHNT and YYREEE (reference sequence). Deletions cut 0 bases from V and 6 bases from J, with 7 bases between. This CDR3 has 12 amino acids. This CDR3 reads CASSLGETEQYF. In DNA, the CDR3 is TGTGCCAGCAGCTTGGGGGAGACCGAGCAGTACTTC.

The chain is built from TRBV4-2 and TRBJ1-2, with D perhaps matching TRBD1 (5 bases). V lost 1 base and J 8 bases, leaving 11 bases between the germline ends. The CDR3 sequence is 13 residues long. Germline values: CDR1 LGHNA, CDR2 YNFKEQ. CDR3 nucleotide sequence: TGTGCCAGCAGCCAAGTAGAAGGGGAAGGCTACACCTTC. Encoded protein: CASSQVEGEGYTF.